A single sample is the source of the 19 T cell receptor beta chains below, sequenced in a study of cytomegalovirus exposure and HLA in healthy donors. This PCR relied on a set of 60 Vbeta primers and 13 Jbeta primers. Libraries were prepared by immunoSEQ multiplex PCR; TCRdb keeps only in-frame clonotypes and omits some of them. The table lists around 130,000 clones, just under 80% of them singletons. The sequencing sample was made of PBMCs. The receptors were gathered from a man under 40 in good health and CMV-seronegative.

This clone was seen only a few times. The chain employs TRBV28 and TRBJ1-3, with unresolved D. The CDR3 runs to 15 residues. Trimming took 2 bases from V and 0 from J, leaving 8 bases between them. The germline CDR1 and CDR2 sequences are MDHEN and SYDVKM. In DNA, the CDR3 is TGTGCCAGCAGTTTAGTCTCCAGCTCTGGAAACACCATATATTTT. Translated: CASSLVSSSGNTIYF. The complete variable domain, with remaining parts taken from reference TRBV28 and TRBJ1-3, reads DVKVTQSSRYLVKRTGEKVFLECVQDMDHENMFWYRQDPGLGLRLIYFSYDVKMKEKGDIPEGYSVSREKKERFSLILESASTNQTSMYLCASSLVSSSGNTIYFGEGSWLTVV.

The J gene is TRBJ1-3, the V gene TRBV28; no clear D gene. Trimming cost V 6 bases and J 0 bases, with 9 bases left between them. CDR3 length: 14 residues. In germline, CDR1 is MDHEN, CDR2 SYDVKM. Here the CDR3 reads CASSQIYSGNTIYF. CDR3 bases: TGTGCCAGCAGCCAGATATACTCTGGAAACACCATATATTTT.

The chain employs TRBV10-1 and TRBJ2-7; TRBD2 aligns across 13 bases. V trimming: 8 bases; J trimming: 2 bases; junction bases outside the gene matches: 3. There are 14 residues in the CDR3. Germline V gene lookup returns CDR1 WNHNN and CDR2 SYGVQD (reference sequence). CDR3 amino acids: CASATSGRPYEQYF. The CDR3 nucleotides read TGCGCCAGCGCGACTAGCGGGAGGCCCTACGAGCAGTACTTC.

The table lists this clone with a count of one. This rearrangement joins TRBV5-8 to TRBJ2-5; 12 bases line up with TRBD2. V shed 1 base, J shed 5 bases, and the junction held 3 bases outside the gene matches. CDR3 length: 15 amino acids. Germline CDR1 reads SGHTS; CDR2 reads YDEGEE. The CDR3 sequence: CASSLPTSGGETQYF. CDR3 DNA sequence: TGTGCCAGCAGCTTGCCCACTAGCGGGGGGGAGACCCAGTACTTC.

As regards this clone: This sample also contains other DNA sequences that code for the same CDR3. The J gene is TRBJ2-2, the V gene TRBV18; 7 bases align to TRBD1. Germline CDR1 reads KGHSH; CDR2 reads LQKENI. This CDR3 region has 15 residues. With 1 base clipped from V and 3 bases from J, the junction kept 2 bases outside the gene matches. The CDR3 spells CASSPRQGDTGELFF. Written as DNA, the CDR3 is TGTGCCAGCTCACCACGGCAGGGGGACACCGGGGAGCTGTTTTTT.

The chain uses TRBV5-1 and TRBJ2-7, with 7 bases identical to TRBD2. Germline loops: CDR1 SGHRS, CDR2 YFSETQ. The CDR3 is made up of 15 amino acids. Germline trimming cut 0 bases from V and 4 bases from J; bases unmatched to any gene: 7. The DNA for the CDR3 is TGCGCCAGCAGCTTGGGGCGGGGGTTCGGGTACGAGCAGTACTTC. Translation: CASSLGRGFGYEQYF.

This clone was counted a few times. This rearrangement joins TRBV10-3 to TRBJ2-4, with a tentative D call TRBD2 (6 bases). The CDR3 contains 13 residues. V was trimmed by 3 bases and J by 6 bases, leaving 9 bases between them. Germline loops: CDR1 ENHRY, CDR2 SYGVKD. The DNA of the CDR3 is TGTGCCATCAGTGATAGCGGAACAAACATTCAGTACTTC. Translation: CAISDSGTNIQYF.

This clone has a handful of counts. The J gene is TRBJ1-5, the V gene TRBV4-2; TRBD1 might be the D (5 bases). V lost 1 base and J lost 1, with 8 bases in between. The CDR3 loop spans 15 amino acids. Germline lookup yields CDR1 LGHNA and CDR2 YNFKEQ. Here the CDR3 DNA reads TGTGCCAGCAGCCAAGTAGGGGCGAGCAATCAGCCCCAGCATTTT. This codes for CASSQVGASNQPQHF.

This clone was seen more than once but under ten times. The chain uses TRBV19 and TRBJ2-3, with 9 bases matching TRBD2. Germline values: CDR1 LNHDA, CDR2 SQIVND (reference sequence). The CDR3 totals 16 residues. The V segment lost 0 bases and the J segment 3 bases; nucleotides outside the gene matches: 4. The chain's CDR3 is CASSIDRLAGTDTQYF. In DNA form, the CDR3 reads TGTGCCAGTAGTATAGATCGTCTAGCGGGGACAGATACGCAGTATTTT.

In its sample, this clone was seen once. The rearrangement links TRBV6-6 to TRBJ2-2; no clear D gene. The CDR3 runs to 13 residues. V was trimmed by 11 bases and J by 1 base, leaving 11 bases between them. Per germline, CDR1 MNHNY and CDR2 SVGAGI (reference sequence). CDR3 loop: CAAKSGNTGELFF. The CDR3 DNA follows: TGTGCCGCAAAGTCCGGGAACACCGGGGAGCTGTTTTTT.

V usage is TRBV5-1 and J usage is TRBJ2-2; TRBD2 matches 9 bases. The CDR3 spans 15 residues. Germline CDR1 and CDR2: SGHRS and YFSETQ. The ends lost 3 bases at V and 3 bases at J; junction bases unmatched: 3. CDR3: CASSSLAGDTGELFF. The CDR3 DNA sequence: TGCGCCAGCAGCTCCTTAGCGGGAGACACCGGGGAGCTGTTTTTT.

As regards this clone: The junction departs from germline at one end; a sequencing error may be responsible. This rearrangement joins TRBV7-7 to TRBJ2-7, with TRBD2 matching 8 bases. This CDR3 has 15 amino acids. The germline V gene has CDR1 SSHAT and CDR2 FNYEAQ (reference sequence). The CDR3 region has the DNA TGTGCTAGCAGCTTAGCGGCGGGGGGCCACTACGAGCAGTACTTC. Protein: CASSLAAGGHYEQYF.

The chain couples TRBV27 to TRBJ1-5, with a weak D call TRBD1 (6 bases). The V gene's germline CDR1 is MNHEY and CDR2 SMNVEV (reference sequence). The CDR3 runs 14 residues. Trimming removed 2 bases at V and 7 bases at J, with 12 bases between. The CDR3 DNA follows: TGTGCCAGCAGTTTAGGCCAGGGGCCGCAGCCCCAGCATTTT. It specifies CASSLGQGPQPQHF.

The chain combines TRBV4-3 with TRBJ1-1, with a possible D match to TRBD1 (5 bases). This CDR3 comprises 14 residues. Trimming left V 4 bases short and J 1 base short, with 10 bases between. Germline loops: CDR1 LGHNA, CDR2 YSLEER. CDR3 residues: CASSLTGGNTEAFF. The CDR3 DNA is TGCGCCAGCAGCCTAACCGGGGGGAACACTGAAGCTTTCTTT.

The rearrangement uses TRBV6-5 and TRBJ1-1; D not resolved. The ends were cut back, 2 bases at V and 0 bases at J, with 7 bases in the middle. Germline CDR1 reads MNHEY; CDR2 reads SVGAGI. CDR3 length: 14 residues. CDR3 residues: CASSYDGVNTEAFF. In DNA, the CDR3 is TGTGCCAGCAGTTACGACGGGGTGAACACTGAAGCTTTCTTT.

V is TRBV9 and J is TRBJ2-2; 14 positions match TRBD2. V dropped 3 bases and J dropped 4; count of bases not matched to a gene: 8. Germline V CDR1 and CDR2: SGDLS, YYNGEE. The length of the CDR3 is 18 residues. The CDR3 DNA follows: TGTGCCAGCAGCGAGGGACTAGCGGGAGCCCGGGGCACCGGGGAGCTGTTTTTT. Translation: CASSEGLAGARGTGELFF.

The CDR3 bases are TGTGCCAGCACCGGTCCCGTCACCGGGGAGCTGTTTTTT. This translates into CASTGPVTGELFF. The chain recombines TRBV6-5 with TRBJ2-2; D remains ambiguous. Trimming pared 7 bases from V and 4 bases from J, leaving 10 bases between. This CDR3 has 13 amino acids. Germline V CDR1 and CDR2: MNHEY, SVGAGI.

V and J are TRBV27 and TRBJ1-4; 7 bases align to TRBD1. Germline CDR1 is MNHEY and CDR2 is SMNVEV (reference sequence). This CDR3 contains 18 residues. V was pared by 5 bases and J by 1 base, with 13 bases of the junction left unmatched. The DNA for the CDR3 is TGTGCCAGCAGTCCAACCAGGCCCCACAGGGGAACTAATGAAAAACTGTTTTTT. Protein product: CASSPTRPHRGTNEKLFF.

The J gene is TRBJ2-3, the V gene TRBV4-1; 11 nucleotides align to TRBD2. Trimming removed 1 base from V and 4 bases from J; junction bases left unmatched: 16. Germline loops: CDR1 MGHRA, CDR2 YSYEKL. The length of the CDR3 is 20 residues. Here the CDR3 reads CASSQVGLSGGGGRADTQYF. DNA of the CDR3: TGCGCCAGCAGCCAAGTGGGGCTTAGCGGGGGGGGCGGGAGAGCAGATACGCAGTATTTT.